A single sample is the source of the 5 T cell receptor beta chains below, sequenced in a study of circulating and synovial CD4+ cells in juvenile arthritis. The protocol was immunoSEQ multiplex PCR, while the TCRdb copy is restricted to in-frame clones and leaves out a portion. The sample has tens of thousands of clones, nearly 97% seen once. Sequencing was carried out using CD4+ T cells from blood. The receptors come from a human donor with juvenile idiopathic arthritis.

The chain uses TRBV7-2 and TRBJ2-5; 7 bases fit TRBD2. V gave up 5 bases and J gave up 4 bases; unmatched junction bases: 10. Germline V gene data show CDR1 as SGHTA and CDR2 as FQGNSA. The CDR3 loop spans 15 amino acids. The CDR3 DNA reads as TGTGCCAGCAGCGCCGGACTAGGGTGGCGAGAGACCCAGTACTTC. It translates to CASSAGLGWRETQYF.

The chain uses TRBV19 and TRBJ1-1; D is uncertain. Trimming left V 9 bases short and J 3 bases short, with 14 bases between. This CDR3 is 13 amino acids long. The V gene's germline CDR1 is LNHDA and CDR2 SQIVND (reference sequence). For the CDR3, the DNA is TGTGCCAGCGGGGAAATGGGCTACACTGAAGCTTTCTTT. Translated, it gives CASGEMGYTEAFF.

V is TRBV4-1 and J is TRBJ2-7, with 8 positions matching TRBD2. The V and J ends lost 2 bases and 0 bases, in that order; junction bases with no gene match: 3. The CDR3 extends over 15 amino acids. Germline V gene sequence: CDR1 MGHRA, CDR2 YSYEKL. Here the CDR3 DNA reads TGCGCCAGCAGCCAAACTAGCGGAAGCTCCTACGAGCAGTACTTC. This encodes CASSQTSGSSYEQYF.

The chain combines TRBV30 with TRBJ1-1; tentative D call: TRBD1 (5 bases). V lost 3 bases and J lost 12, with 17 bases in between. Germline values: CDR1 GTSNPN, CDR2 SVGIG (reference sequence). There are 12 residues in the CDR3. The chain's CDR3 is CAWSALGRPTFF. The CDR3 nucleotides read TGTGCCTGGAGCGCCCTGGGGCGTCCAACTTTCTTT.

The CDR3 here is CASSLVRVRAEAFF. CDR3 bases: TGTGCCAGCAGCTTAGTCAGGGTAAGGGCTGAAGCTTTCTTT. The rearrangement uses TRBV11-2 and TRBJ1-1; tentatively, D is TRBD1 (5 bases). V was trimmed by 1 base and J by 6 bases, leaving 12 bases between them. There are 14 residues in the CDR3. Germline V gene sequence: CDR1 SGHAT, CDR2 FQNNGV.